This T cell receptor (beta chain) is from a study of T-cell reconstitution after alpha-beta-depleted transplantation in children. V lost 3 bases to trimming and J lost 5 bases, with 5 bases between them. The CDR3 sequence is 12 residues long. Researchers prepared the TCRbeta library using unique molecular identifiers, the study reports. TCRdb redid the calling of the PCR reads with MiXCR, one entry per CDR3 protein. The sample has almost 400,000 distinct CDR3 sequences; 20% are singletons. This clonotype was seen at least ten times. Sequencing was performed on PBMCs from the stem cell graft donor, taken from the stem cell graft. This clonotype originated in a human donor who donated a stem cell graft to a child with acute myeloid leukemia. This sequence joins TRBV12-3 or TRBV12-4 and TRBJ2-1, with a possible D match to TRBD1 (5 bases). The CDR3 region is CASSLGHNEQFF. CDR3 in DNA: TGTGCCAGCAGTTTGGGGCACAATGAGCAGTTCTTC.